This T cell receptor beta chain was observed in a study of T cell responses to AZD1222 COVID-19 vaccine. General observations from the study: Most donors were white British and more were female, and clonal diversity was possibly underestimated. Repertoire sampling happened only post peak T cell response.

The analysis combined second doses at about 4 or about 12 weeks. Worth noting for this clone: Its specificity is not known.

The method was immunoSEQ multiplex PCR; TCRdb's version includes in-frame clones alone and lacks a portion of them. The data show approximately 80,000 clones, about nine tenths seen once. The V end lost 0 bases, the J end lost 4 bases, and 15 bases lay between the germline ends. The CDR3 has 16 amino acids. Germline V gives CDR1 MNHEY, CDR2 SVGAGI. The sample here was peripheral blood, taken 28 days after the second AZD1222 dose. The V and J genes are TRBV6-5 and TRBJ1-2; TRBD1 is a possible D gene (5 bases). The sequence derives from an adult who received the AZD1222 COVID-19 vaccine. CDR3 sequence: CASSYSEAGGSYGYTF. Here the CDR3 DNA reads TGTGCCAGCAGTTACTCGGAAGCCGGGGGATCCTATGGCTACACCTTC.